These 7 T cell receptor beta chains originate from one sample sequenced in a study of blood T cell repertoires in COVID-19. TCRdb's table, derived via immunoSEQ multiplex PCR, lists solely in-frame clones and lacks some. Among around 100,000 clones listed, 65% to 90% were seen once. Specimen: peripheral blood. The receptor set was obtained from a man aged 60 to 75 with acute or convalescent COVID-19.

The genes are TRBV6-1 and TRBJ2-5, with D tentatively TRBD2 (5 bases). The CDR3 sequence is 15 residues long. Trimming stripped 3 bases from V and 7 bases from J, with 18 bases between. CDR1 is MNHNS, CDR2 SASEGT, per germline. The CDR3 spells CASSDRSGSSGTQYF. CDR3 bases: TGTGCCAGCAGTGACCGCAGCGGATCATCAGGGACCCAGTACTTC.

This clone occurred a few times. The V gene is TRBV2, the J gene TRBJ1-3; the D gene is possibly TRBD1 (5 bases). Looked up from germline, CDR1 is SNHLY and CDR2 is FYNNEI. Trimming took off 6 bases at V and 0 bases at J, with 12 bases between the two ends. The CDR3 totals 15 residues. CDR3 amino acids: CASSATGLSGNTIYF. CDR3 bases: TGTGCCAGCAGCGCCACAGGCCTCTCTGGAAACACCATATATTTT.

V is TRBV9 and J is TRBJ1-1, with TRBD1 matching 10 bases. Germline trimming cut 3 bases from V and 5 bases from J; bases unmatched to any gene: 4. Germline assignment: CDR1 SGDLS and CDR2 YYNGEE. The length of the CDR3 is 14 residues. The CDR3 sequence is CASSGQGAGTEAFF. Here the CDR3 DNA reads TGTGCCAGCAGCGGACAGGGGGCCGGTACTGAAGCTTTCTTT.

V and J are TRBV2 and TRBJ2-2; tentative D call: TRBD1 (5 bases). The germline gives CDR1 SNHLY, CDR2 FYNNEI. Trimming took 3 bases from V and 3 from J, leaving 11 bases between them. The CDR3 is made up of 15 amino acids. The CDR3 DNA reads TGTGCCAGCAGTGACAGGGCGAAGTACACCGGGGAGCTGTTTTTT. Translating gives CASSDRAKYTGELFF. Supplemented by reference TRBV2 and TRBJ2-2, the full variable domain reads EPEVTQTPSHQVTQMGQEVILRCVPISNHLYFYWYRQILGQKVEFLVSFYNNEISEKSEIFDDQFSVERPDGSNFTLKIRSTKLEDSAMYFCASSDRAKYTGELFFGEGSRLTVL.

The V call is TRBV11-2, the J call TRBJ2-7; D call uncertain. CDR3 length: 14 amino acids. V was clipped by 4 bases and J by 6 bases, with 16 bases between them. Germline loops: CDR1 SGHAT, CDR2 FQNNGV. CDR3 sequence: CASSSAGFPGEQYF. The CDR3 bases are TGTGCCAGCAGCTCCGCCGGGTTTCCTGGCGAGCAGTACTTC.

This clone came up a few times. The chain recombines TRBV5-6 with TRBJ1-1; 9 bases agree with TRBD1. In germline, CDR1 is SGHDT, CDR2 YYEEEE. Losses at the gene ends were 1 base for V and 2 bases for J; bases not matched to a gene: 15. The CDR3 sequence is 19 residues long. The CDR3 DNA sequence: TGTGCCAGCAGCTTGCCAATATACAGGGACAGGGTATCAAACACTGAAGCTTTCTTT. The encoded protein is CASSLPIYRDRVSNTEAFF.

The chain links TRBV18 to TRBJ1-1; D possibly corresponds to TRBD1 (6 bases). Trimming left V 0 bases short and J 1 base short, with 9 bases between. The CDR3 sequence is 15 residues long. In germline, CDR1 is KGHSH, CDR2 LQKENI. The CDR3 DNA reads as TGTGCCAGCTCACCACCGCCAGGGGCGAACACTGAAGCTTTCTTT. Protein: CASSPPPGANTEAFF.